This entry features one T cell receptor (beta chain) sequence. Its antigen is not known. These data come from a study of T cell responses to AZD1222 COVID-19 vaccine. The study pooled second doses at about 4 or about 12 weeks. Assay: immunoSEQ multiplex PCR; the TCRdb copy retains only in-frame clones and omits some. The sample consists of roughly 180,000 clones, 90% to 95% of them appearing once. With 3 bases removed from V and 7 bases from J, the gap between germline ends came to 22 bases. The CDR3 runs 17 residues. CDR1 is SGHTA and CDR2 is FQGNSA in the germline V gene. Study outcomes and limitations: Breadth and depth of Spike-specific TCRs rose after two AZD1222 doses. Spike was spanned by vaccine-associated CD4 TCRs, with dominance at 160-218 and 743-854. Samples come after the peak T cell response, not at day 14.

Here the sequenced sample was peripheral blood, taken 28 days after the second AZD1222 dose. This receptor was taken from an adult who received the AZD1222 COVID-19 vaccine. The rearrangement uses TRBV7-2 and TRBJ2-1; D may match TRBD1 or TRBD2 (7 bases each). CDR3 nucleotides: TGTGCCAGCAGCTTGGTATGGGCGGCCCAGGGGGGGAATGAGCAGTTCTTC. Residues: CASSLVWAAQGGNEQFF. Full variable domain (outside the CDR3, taken from reference TRBV7-2 and TRBJ2-1): GAGVSQSPSNKVTEKGKDVELRCDPISGHTALYWYRQSLGQGLEFLIYFQGNSAPDKSGLPSDRFSAERTGGSVSTLTIQRTQQEDSAVYLCASSLVWAAQGGNEQFFGPGTRLTVL.